Listed here are 21 T cell receptor beta chains from one sample, sequenced in a study of T cells in Graves' hyperthyroidism and ophthalmopathy. There were TCR beta CDR3 regions amplified from RNA transcripts. The HTBI primer set drove a first-round RT-PCR of the TCR CDR3. MiXCR was run by TCRdb on the multiplex PCR reads, yielding one entry per CDR3 protein. This table has fewer than 900,000 distinct CDR3 sequences, under 20% appearing once. The sequencing sample was made of blood. These receptors were collected from a woman between 45 and 60 years old with Graves' hyperthyroidism that later progressed to Graves' ophthalmopathy.

This clonotype was found many times. The J gene is TRBJ1-1, the V gene TRBV7-9; no clear D. Trimming removed 1 base at V and 3 bases at J, with 15 bases between. Germline CDR1 reads SEHNR; CDR2 reads FQNEAQ (reference sequence). The CDR3 consists of 16 residues. This CDR3 reads CASSLDGASSYTEAFF. DNA of the CDR3: TGTGCCAGCAGCTTAGATGGCGCCAGTTCTTACACTGAAGCTTTCTTT.

This clonotype was seen repeatedly, ten times or more. The V gene is TRBV6-1, the J gene TRBJ1-3; no clear D gene. This CDR3 has 12 amino acids. Germline CDR1 is MNHNS and CDR2 is SASEGT. Trimming took off 3 bases at V and 3 bases at J, with 3 bases between the two ends. In DNA, the CDR3 is TGTGCCAGCAGTGAGATTGGAAACACCATATATTTT. It yields the protein CASSEIGNTIYF.

This clonotype was recorded at least ten times. The chain uses TRBV2 and TRBJ2-7; possibly TRBD1 or TRBD2 for D (6 bases each). Germline V gene lookup returns CDR1 SNHLY and CDR2 FYNNEI. This CDR3 is 15 amino acids long. Trimming stripped 4 bases from V and 3 bases from J, with 16 bases between. CDR3 protein: CASSGGAGSFYEQYF. The CDR3, as DNA: TGTGCCAGCAGTGGGGGGGCAGGGTCTTTCTACGAGCAGTACTTC.

This clonotype was seen many times. The rearrangement links TRBV6-1 to TRBJ2-3, with 10 bases fitting TRBD2. CDR1 and CDR2 from the germline V gene are MNHNS and SASEGT. With V trimmed by 6 bases and J by 4 bases, 10 bases remained unmatched. This CDR3 comprises 16 residues. The CDR3: CASRVPGLAQSDTQYF. Written as DNA, the CDR3 is TGTGCCAGCAGGGTACCGGGACTAGCGCAATCAGATACGCAGTATTTT.

CDR3 nucleotides: TGTGCCAGCTCCCCCGAGTGGCGGGAGACCCAGTACTTC. Its translation is CASSPEWRETQYF. The chain is built from TRBV18 and TRBJ2-5; D remains ambiguous. Trimming pared 6 bases from V and 5 bases from J, leaving 13 bases between. Looked up from germline, CDR1 is KGHSH and CDR2 is LQKENI. The CDR3 runs 13 residues.

This chain uses TRBV4-1 with TRBJ2-5; D ambiguous. Germline V gene lookup returns CDR1 MGHRA and CDR2 YSYEKL. With 0 bases removed from V and 7 bases from J, the gap between germline ends came to 6 bases. The CDR3 loop spans 12 amino acids. This CDR3 is CASSQDESTQYF. Here the CDR3 DNA reads TGCGCCAGCAGCCAAGATGAGTCGACCCAGTACTTC.

This clonotype was seen a handful of times. This chain uses TRBV15 with TRBJ2-1; TRBD1 agrees at 12 bases. This CDR3 region has 17 residues. V lost 0 bases, J lost 7 bases, and 7 bases stayed unmatched. CDR1 and CDR2 from the germline V gene are LNHNV and YYDKDF (reference sequence). DNA for the CDR3: TGTGCCACCAGCAGAGATCTGGGGACAGGGGGCCTAAATGAGCAGTTCTTC. Protein sequence: CATSRDLGTGGLNEQFF.

This clonotype showed up just a few times. V gene TRBV14 combines with J gene TRBJ1-2, with D possibly being TRBD1 (5 bases). Germline V gene data show CDR1 as SGHDN and CDR2 as FVKESK. The CDR3 spans 13 residues. V was shortened by 2 bases and J by 4 bases, with 8 bases between the two germline ends. The CDR3 spells CASSQRGTYGYTF. For the CDR3, the DNA is TGTGCCAGCAGCCAACGGGGCACCTATGGCTACACCTTC.

V gene TRBV19 combines with J gene TRBJ1-1; TRBD1 agrees at 7 bases. J was trimmed by 1 base and V by 5 bases; bases with no gene match: 13. Germline V gene lookup returns CDR1 LNHDA and CDR2 SQIVND (reference sequence). CDR3 length: 17 residues. CDR3 protein: CASSPYRDRSPNTEAFF. The CDR3 nucleotides read TGTGCCAGTAGTCCCTACCGGGACAGAAGCCCGAACACTGAAGCTTTCTTT.

The chain recombines TRBV20-1 with TRBJ2-7; 7 nucleotides match TRBD1. The CDR3 totals 13 residues. CDR1 is DFQATT, CDR2 SNEGSKA, per germline (reference sequence). Trimming took 6 bases from V and 6 from J; bases not matched to a gene: 11. The CDR3 loop is CSALGQAGVEQYF. CDR3 coding DNA: TGCAGTGCCCTCGGACAGGCTGGGGTCGAGCAGTACTTC.

This clonotype was recorded many times. The V and J genes are TRBV5-5 and TRBJ1-4; 9 bases are shared with TRBD1. Germline assignment: CDR1 SGHKS and CDR2 YYEKEE (reference sequence). CDR3 size: 15 residues. V lost 2 bases and J lost 6; bases outside the gene matches: 5. CDR3 DNA sequence: TGTGCCAGCAGCTTCATGACAGGGGGAGATGAAAAACTGTTTTTT. Protein product: CASSFMTGGDEKLFF. Drawing the rest from reference TRBV5-5 and TRBJ1-4, the complete variable domain is DAGVTQSPTHLIKTRGQQVTLRCSPISGHKSVSWYQQVLGQGPQFIFQYYEKEERGRGNFPDRFSARQFPNYSSELNVNALLLGDSALYLCASSFMTGGDEKLFFGSGTQLSVL.

About this clonotype itself: A much larger clone is a single base away; this may be a read error. The genes are TRBV6-1 and TRBJ1-2; D gene ambiguous. CDR1 is MNHNS and CDR2 is SASEGT in the germline V gene. The CDR3 is 13 residues long. The CDR3 DNA reads TGTGCCTGCAGTGAGGGAAAATTCTATGGCTACACCTTC. Its protein is CACSEGKFYGYTF.

This rearrangement joins TRBV12-3 or TRBV12-4 to TRBJ2-3; 9 bases are shared with TRBD1. There are 18 residues in the CDR3. The junction had 12 bases not matched to a gene; V was cut back by 1 base and J by 4 bases. CDR3 sequence: CASSLGPGTGTSADTQYF. The CDR3 nucleotides read TGTGCCAGCAGTTTAGGCCCCGGGACAGGGACCAGCGCAGATACGCAGTATTTT.

This clonotype was picked up many times. The rearrangement links TRBV7-2 to TRBJ2-7; D not resolved. CDR3 size: 13 residues. Trimming removed 0 bases from V and 3 bases from J, with 6 bases in between. Looked up from germline, CDR1 is SGHTA and CDR2 is FQGNSA. The DNA for the CDR3 is TGTGCCAGCAGCTTAGCAGGGTACTACGAGCAGTACTTC. Protein: CASSLAGYYEQYF.

This clonotype was seen a few times. V and J are TRBV10-3 and TRBJ1-3; D call uncertain. Per germline, CDR1 ENHRY and CDR2 SYGVKD. The CDR3 is 15 residues long. With 6 bases removed from V and 3 bases from J, the gap between germline ends came to 15 bases. The CDR3 loop is CAISGTDWDGNTIYF. The CDR3 DNA follows: TGTGCCATCAGCGGAACAGACTGGGATGGAAACACCATATATTTT.

The CDR3 region is CASSFTGDSPLHF. The CDR3 coding sequence is TGTGCCAGCAGTTTCACGGGTGATTCACCCCTCCACTTT. The genes are TRBV12-3 or TRBV12-4 and TRBJ1-6; unclear D gene. This CDR3 region has 13 residues. V was shortened by 3 bases and J by 8 bases, with 8 bases between the two germline ends.

The rearrangement uses TRBV6-6 and TRBJ1-1; unclear D gene. V was trimmed by 2 bases and J by 1 base, leaving 8 bases between them. The V gene's germline CDR1 is MNHNY and CDR2 SVGAGI (reference sequence). The CDR3 extends over 14 amino acids. CDR3 in amino acids: CASSYGPRNTEAFF. The DNA for the CDR3 is TGTGCCAGCAGTTACGGCCCACGGAACACTGAAGCTTTCTTT.

CDR3 sequence: CASSLVAGPNTDTQYF. In DNA form, the CDR3 reads TGCGCCAGCAGCTTGGTAGCGGGACCCAACACAGATACGCAGTATTTT. V and J are TRBV5-1 and TRBJ2-3; 8 bases align to TRBD2. The CDR3 runs 16 residues. Per the germline V gene, CDR1 is SGHRS and CDR2 is YFSETQ. V gave up 0 bases and J gave up 2 bases; unmatched junction bases: 5. Supplemented by reference TRBV5-1 and TRBJ2-3, the full variable domain reads KAGVTQTPRYLIKTRGQQVTLSCSPISGHRSVSWYQQTPGQGLQFLFEYFSETQRNKGNFPGRFSGRQFSNSRSEMNVSTLELGDSALYLCASSLVAGPNTDTQYFGPGTRLTVL.

This clonotype has ten or more counts. The chain has TRBV27 and TRBJ1-5; the D is unclear. This CDR3 spans 14 amino acids. Trimming took off 6 bases at V and 0 bases at J, with 9 bases between the two ends. Germline CDR1 is MNHEY and CDR2 is SMNVEV (reference sequence). This CDR3 is CASRTADSNQPQHF. In nucleotides, the CDR3 is TGTGCCAGCAGGACGGCAGATAGCAATCAGCCCCAGCATTTT.

This clonotype has just a few counts. V and J are TRBV20-1 and TRBJ2-3; a possible D gene is TRBD1 (5 bases). The CDR3 loop spans 13 amino acids. Deletions cut 5 bases from V and 12 bases from J, with 21 bases between. CDR1 and CDR2 from the germline V gene are DFQATT and SNEGSKA (reference sequence). The CDR3 DNA reads as TGCAGTGCTTCCCGCTCTGGGGCAGCCTCACAGTATTTT. It encodes CSASRSGAASQYF.

In its sample, this clonotype was seen many times. The chain couples TRBV11-2 to TRBJ1-3; D remains ambiguous. The V end lost 5 bases, the J end lost 4 bases, and 21 bases lay between the germline ends. The CDR3 contains 17 residues. Germline CDR1 SGHAT, CDR2 FQNNGV. CDR3 in DNA: TGTGCCAGCAGCCCTCTAGGGCAGTCCCTTGGAGGAAACACCATATATTTT. It translates to CASSPLGQSLGGNTIYF.